This record concerns one T cell receptor beta chain sequence. Its matching antigen is unknown. V lost 5 bases, J lost 0 bases, and 3 bases stayed unmatched. The CDR3 is 14 residues long. CDR1 is SGHTA, CDR2 FQGNSA, per germline. This sample was included in a study of cytomegalovirus exposure and HLA in healthy donors. Study-level results: About 87% or about 30% of the time was how often most TCR beta V segments were productive, according to an earlier analysis. Reports showed the classifier diagnosing cytomegalovirus status with high specificity and sensitivity.

60 Vbeta and 13 Jbeta primers were used in PCR. Here immunoSEQ multiplex PCR was the method, and the copy in TCRdb shows in-frame clones only, minus some. The sample lists more than 100,000 clones, over 70% seen once, with less than 2% in the top ten. Despite likely unrecorded immune exposures, the donors were nominally healthy at the time of sampling. The chain recombines TRBV7-2 with TRBJ2-7, with 8 bases that match TRBD1. Material: PBMCs. This TCR was recovered from a woman between 18 and 30 years old in good health and CMV-seronegative. The CDR3 DNA reads TGTGCCAGCAGCATGGACAGGGCCTCCTACGAGCAGTACTTC. As protein: CASSMDRASYEQYF.